The rows below give T cell receptor beta chains drawn from one sample of a study of cytomegalovirus exposure and HLA in healthy donors. Generated by immunoSEQ multiplex PCR, the TCRdb table keeps only in-frame clones and is missing some. The data show more than 95,000 clones, 70% to 75% seen once. The sequenced sample consisted of PBMCs. The receptors derive from a woman between 18 and 29 years old in good health and CMV-seronegative. Each CDR3 is given with its conserved first and last residue. Fields, in order: V gene, clone size, D gene, J gene, CDR3 DNA, CDR3 protein. The D gene is left open where the match is weak. For some rows the clone size is stated as once, few or many, or as a class when expanded; others skip it.

TRBV19	-	-	TRBJ2-5	TGTGCCAGTAGTCGACAGCAAGAGACCCAGTACTTC	CASSRQQETQYF
TRBV4-1	few	-	TRBJ1-1	TGCGCCAGCAGCCCACCCGGGGGAACTGAAGCTTTCTTT	CASSPPGGTEAFF
TRBV28	-	TRBD2	TRBJ2-1	TGTGCCAGCAGTCAAGCCAGGACTAGCCCAATCAATGAGCAGTTCTTC	CASSQARTSPINEQFF
TRBV19	-	TRBD1	TRBJ1-1	TGTGCCAGTAGTATCAGGACAGGGCCGAACACTGAAGCTTTCTTT	CASSIRTGPNTEAFF
TRBV29-1	-	-	TRBJ1-3	TGCAGCGTAGTTGACAGCTCTGGAAACACCATATATTTT	CSVVDSSGNTIYF
TRBV7-3	-	-	TRBJ1-1	TGTGCCAGCAGCCTACATGGGGGGGGCACTGAAGCTTTCTTT	CASSLHGGGTEAFF
TRBV29-1	-	-	TRBJ2-3	TGCAGCGTTGAAGGGTTGACTAGCACAGATACGCAGTATTTT	CSVEGLTSTDTQYF
TRBV30	-	TRBD2	TRBJ2-7	TGTGCCTGGAGTAAGGGGACTAAACTCTACGAGCAGTACTTC	CAWSKGTKLYEQYF
TRBV4-1	-	-	TRBJ1-1	TGCGCCAGCAGCCAAGACGACCGACAGGACACTGAAGCTTTCTTT	CASSQDDRQDTEAFF
TRBV5-5	-	TRBD2	TRBJ2-7	TGTGCCAGCAGCTTGGCAGGGAGGGTGCAGTACTTC	CASSLAGRVQYF
TRBV5-1	-	-	TRBJ1-1	TGCGCCAGCAGCCCGGGAGAAAGGGCGGAAGCTTTCTTT	CASSPGERAEAFF
TRBV6-5	-	-	TRBJ2-7	TGTGCCAGCAGTCGAGCTACTACAGGCCACGAGCAGTACTTC	CASSRATTGHEQYF
TRBV7-6	-	-	TRBJ1-3	TGTGCCAGCAGCCGACTAAACACCATATATTTT	CASSRLNTIYF
TRBV29-1	-	-	TRBJ2-5	TGCAGCGTTGAAGGCCGGTCCCAAGAGACCCAGTACTTC	CSVEGRSQETQYF
TRBV7-9	-	-	TRBJ2-2	TGTGCCAGCAGCTTAGCCGGAGGGGCCCTCAACACCGGGGAGCTGTTTTTT	CASSLAGGALNTGELFF
TRBV11-2	-	TRBD2	TRBJ2-7	TGTGCCAGCAGCCGGACTAGCGGGGACTCCTACGAGCAGTACTTC	CASSRTSGDSYEQYF
TRBV6-5	-	-	TRBJ1-3	TGTGCCAGTAGCACAGGGCTGCTCTCTGGAAACACCATATATTTT	CASSTGLLSGNTIYF
TRBV5-4	once	TRBD1	TRBJ1-4	TGTGCCAGCAGCATGAGGGACAGCGGTAATGAAAAACTGTTTTTT	CASSMRDSGNEKLFF
TRBV27	-	-	TRBJ2-1	TGTGCCAGCAGTTTATGGGGGGACTCCTACAATGAGCAGTTCTTC	CASSLWGDSYNEQFF
TRBV19	once	TRBD2	TRBJ2-5	TGTGCCAGTATGCCTAGCGGTCAAGAGACCCAGTACTTC	CASMPSGQETQYF
TRBV2	-	-	TRBJ2-5	TGTGCCAGCAGTGAAGGAAGGGTGGCGGGGCTCCAAGAGACCCAGTACTTC	CASSEGRVAGLQETQYF
TRBV6-5	-	-	TRBJ1-1	TGTGCCAGCAGTATGCGACCCAGCCGGGACACTGAAGCTTTCTTT	CASSMRPSRDTEAFF
TRBV6-5	-	-	TRBJ1-1	TGTGCCAGCAGTTACTTGTCCCAGGTCGGTCCCACTGAAGCTTTCTTT	CASSYLSQVGPTEAFF
TRBV29-1	-	-	TRBJ1-1	TGCAGCGTTGAAGGGCTGAACACTGAAGCTTTCTTT	CSVEGLNTEAFF
TRBV6-1	-	-	TRBJ1-6	TGTGCCAGCGGACAGCAGGATAATTCACCCCTCCACTTT	CASGQQDNSPLHF
TRBV10-1	-	-	TRBJ2-2	TGCGCCAGCAGTGAGTCCGGGTCTTCGCCCGGGGAGCTGTTTTTT	CASSESGSSPGELFF
TRBV15	-	-	TRBJ1-2	TGTGCCACCAGCCGTGAGGGGGGGGCCTATGGCTACACCTTC	CATSREGGAYGYTF
TRBV6-5	-	-	TRBJ1-1	TGTGCCAGCAGACCATCGGGGGTTCAGACTGAAGCTTTCTTT	CASRPSGVQTEAFF
TRBV6-1	few	-	TRBJ1-1	TGTGCCACAGATCCAATTACTACCATGAACACTGAAGCTTTCTTT	CATDPITTMNTEAFF
TRBV6-1	-	-	TRBJ2-7	TGTGCAAGCAGTGAATTAGGGAGGAAGCAGTACTTC	CASSELGRKQYF
TRBV29-1	-	TRBD1	TRBJ2-2	TGCAGCGTTTGGGGGACAGCAGATAATTTGAACACCGGGGAGCTGTTTTTT	CSVWGTADNLNTGELFF
TRBV21-1	-	-	TRBJ2-7	TGTGCCAGCAGCAATGCCGGGACAGGGGACTACGAGCAGTACTTC	CASSNAGTGDYEQYF
TRBV11-3	-	-	TRBJ2-3	TGTGCCAGCAGCTTAGGGGCAGGGACAAGCGACGATACGCAGTATTTT	CASSLGAGTSDDTQYF
TRBV9	-	TRBD1	TRBJ2-7	TGTGCCAGCAGTCCTACTGCGGGACAGGGGCCCTACGAGCAGTACTTC	CASSPTAGQGPYEQYF
TRBV9	-	TRBD1	TRBJ1-6	TGTGCCAGCAGCGTAGTTGATGTGGGGGGGACAGGGAATTCACCCCTCCACTTT	CASSVVDVGGTGNSPLHF
TRBV9	-	TRBD2	TRBJ2-1	TGTGCCAGCAGCGTAACGCGGGGGTCACACTACAATGAGCAGTTCTTC	CASSVTRGSHYNEQFF
TRBV5-4	-	TRBD2	TRBJ2-5	TGTGCCAGCAGCCTAGGGGGACTAGCGGCCCAAGAGACCCAGTACTTC	CASSLGGLAAQETQYF
TRBV5-6	few	-	TRBJ1-6	TGTGCCAGCAGCGCGGAAGGGGGTTTGCTCCTCCACTTT	CASSAEGGLLLHF
TRBV5-4	-	TRBD1	TRBJ1-6	TGTGCCAGCAGCCCAGGGGGTTCACCCCTCCACTTT	CASSPGGSPLHF
TRBV7-2	-	-	TRBJ1-1	TGTGCCAGCAGCTTAGGGACAGTGAACACTGAAGCTTTCTTT	CASSLGTVNTEAFF
TRBV19	-	TRBD2	TRBJ2-7	TGTGCCAGTAGCAAGAGAGGGCAACTAGCGGGGGGCTACGAGCAGTACTTC	CASSKRGQLAGGYEQYF
TRBV28	-	-	TRBJ1-1	TGTGCCAGCCGGCAGTCGGGGGTGCTGAACACTGAAGCTTTCTTT	CASRQSGVLNTEAFF
TRBV18	-	TRBD1	TRBJ2-7	TGTGCCAGCTCACTTCAGGGGGCCTACGAGCAGTACTTC	CASSLQGAYEQYF
TRBV5-1	-	-	TRBJ1-1	TGCGCCAGCAGCCCCCTGCACGGTGGGGGCTTTAAGATGAACACTGAAGCTTTCTTT	CASSPLHGGGFKMNTEAFF
TRBV6-1	-	-	TRBJ2-7	TGTGCCAGCAGTGAACAGACAGGTACCACCTACGAGCAGTACTTC	CASSEQTGTTYEQYF
TRBV5-6	-	TRBD1	TRBJ1-3	TGTGCCAGCAGCTTGGCAGGGGGCAAGAGCTCTGGAAACACCATATATTTT	CASSLAGGKSSGNTIYF
TRBV6-1	-	-	TRBJ2-5	TGTGCCAGCAGTGGGACAACCCGGTACCAAGAGACCCAGTACTTC	CASSGTTRYQETQYF
TRBV5-4	-	-	TRBJ1-1	TGTGCCAGCAGCTTGTCGGGTGGGAGAGACACTGAAGCTTTCTTT	CASSLSGGRDTEAFF